This T cell receptor (beta chain) was captured in a study of radiation and T cells in renal cell carcinoma. Clones were sequenced by immunoSEQ multiplex PCR, and TCRdb holds only the in-frame ones, with some missing. Among 150,000 or so clones listed, 88% were seen once. The time point denotes: baseline pretreatment blood. The treatment here: 15 Gy SBRT to primary tumor, nephrectomy 4 weeks later. Germline V gives CDR1 SGHNT, CDR2 YYREEE (reference sequence). The CDR3 consists of 15 residues. V gave up 3 bases and J gave up 5 bases, with 18 bases separating them. V usage is TRBV5-4 and J usage is TRBJ2-7, with D perhaps matching TRBD1 (5 bases). The sample consisted of blood, taken from a patient whose treatment included radiotherapy and nephrectomy. This TCR was sampled from a woman between 70 and 85 years old with renal cell carcinoma. CDR3 amino acids: CASSSDQGRYNEQYF. CDR3 DNA sequence: TGTGCCAGCAGCTCCGACCAGGGAAGGTACAACGAGCAGTACTTC.